This TCR beta chain was obtained from a study of blood T cells in healthy people across ages (dated by TCRdb to between 2015 and 2017). Notes on the research overall: In model experiments, roughly one uniquely barcoded TCR beta cDNA molecule per two T cells was captured by template switching. Four age groups were formed from the donors: young (average 16 years), middle-aged (approximately 41), aged (about 62) and long-lived (about 80). The study measured age-related changes in TCR beta repertoire diversity using deep sequencing normalized with unique cDNA molecular identifiers. Two additional independent replicas of 1 million unique cDNA reads from the same blood draw were analyzed for two donors (one aged 18 to 29 and one aged 80 or older). To avoid experimental bias, donors of different ages were randomly spread across the sequencing lanes. General findings and caveats noted by the study authors: Observed TCR beta diversity per million T cells fell roughly linearly with age, and a significant reduction was already apparent by age roughly 40. Conclusive comparison of naive and antigen-experienced compartments was prevented by the profiling of bulk unsorted PBMCs. Because the CMV infection status of the donors was unknown, age-related changes in expanded clonotypes may potentially have been confounded. There was a strong correlation between observed TCR beta diversity and the percentage of naive T cells measured by flow cytometry. The long-lived group showed more naive CD4+ T cells, fewer expanded clones and increased TCR diversity than the aged group, suggesting age selection. Estimates of total diversity based on one million sequenced T cells were regarded as lower bounds and as underestimates.

The CDR3 runs 14 amino acids, cysteine and phenylalanine included. The kept DNA is CDR3 alone, 42 bases in frame from the first base. CDR1 and CDR2 (DFQATT, SNEGSKA) derive from the germline V gene (reference sequence). Trimming accounts for 5 bases at V and 11 bases at J, while the number of junction bases matched to no gene is 14. Donors were 39 systemically healthy Caucasian individuals from Russia aged roughly 6 to 95 years. Each donor gave 9.5 to 10 milliliters of peripheral blood, drawn into EDTA-treated Vacutainer tubes. Ficoll-Paque density-gradient centrifugation was used to isolate PBMCs, with at least 6 million per sample. Total RNA was extracted from PBMCs with Trizol reagent, with at least 6 micrograms obtained per sample. For every donor, an aliquot of PBMCs went through flow cytometry to measure the percentages of naive CD45RAhigh/CD27high T cells. Concerning this clonotype itself: The antigen it recognizes is unknown. No base quality information exists; no much larger clone differs at one position.

The method behind the library was 5' RACE. Sequencing instrument: Illumina HiSeq 2500. A second PCR of roughly 7 to 11 cycles was performed with a sample-barcoded 5' primer and a J-beta primer mix. A unique molecular identifier was introduced onto each TCR beta cDNA molecule by a template-switch 5' adaptor carrying 12 random nucleotides. At least 2.5 million CDR3-containing paired-end reads were obtained from each sample. The Mint cDNA synthesis kit, primed by a TRBC-specific oligonucleotide, was used to synthesize first-strand cDNA from all RNA. All cDNA was treated with uracil-DNA glycosylase and then went through a first 18-cycle PCR with the universal primers M1SS and BC2_uni_R. From the authors' description of their analysis: For normalization, 1 million high-quality reads were randomly selected from each sample, with every read carrying a distinct molecular identifier. Reads with shared molecular identifiers were discarded instead of being binned into consensus sequences. MiTCR, set to a Q25 quality threshold and the strictest error-elimination algorithm, was used for CDR3 identification, clonotype clustering and error correction. A nonparametric unseen species model with Euler transformation was used to estimate a lower bound on total TCR beta diversity. The public sequencing data were trimmed at Q25 with fastp and processed into clonotypes with MiXCR by TCRdb, which kept only in-frame beta chains. Each CDR3 protein appears once, grouped with its most common genes and DNA. The V and J calls here are based on TCRdb, not the publication. The sample table records 600,000 to 650,000 distinct CDR3 sequences; around three fifths of these occur just once. The top ten clonotypes cover approximately 40% of the sample.

The chain links TRBV20-1 with TRBJ2-1, and TRBD1 aligns with 8 junction nucleotides. The sequence was obtained from a man between 60 and 70 years old in good health. The source material was blood. The nucleotide sequence is given as TGCAGTGCTCCAATCCGGGACAGGCGCTCGCAGCAGTTCTTC. Its protein product is CSAPIRDRRSQQFF.